Below are 27 T cell receptor beta chains sequenced from a single sample in a study of cytomegalovirus exposure and HLA in healthy donors. The PCR used 60 Vbeta and 13 Jbeta primers. Profiled with immunoSEQ multiplex PCR; TCRdb holds only in-frame clones, not every one. This sample has under 200,000 clones, with over 70% found just once. Sequenced input: PBMCs. These receptor sequences come from a male donor in good health and CMV-seropositive.

This clone has just a few counts. V and J are TRBV4-3 and TRBJ1-6, with unresolved D. The CDR3 is 15 residues long. Trimming shortened V by 1 base and J by 10 bases, and 14 bases separated the two germline ends. Germline loops: CDR1 LGHNA, CDR2 YSLEER. The CDR3 spells CASSQGVLEGSPLHF. CDR3 DNA: TGCGCCAGCAGCCAAGGGGTCTTGGAGGGCTCACCCCTCCACTTT.

V is TRBV19 and J is TRBJ1-5; TRBD1 might be the D (6 bases). In germline, CDR1 is LNHDA, CDR2 SQIVND (reference sequence). V gave up 10 bases and J gave up 7 bases, with 14 bases separating them. CDR3 length: 12 amino acids. CDR3 in amino acids: CATRGLGQPQHF. The CDR3 nucleotides read TGTGCCACCAGGGGCTTAGGACAGCCCCAGCATTTT.

This clone turned up a few times. This chain joins TRBV6-1 and TRBJ1-2; TRBD1 agrees at 10 bases. CDR3 size: 15 residues. Losses at the gene ends were 0 bases for V and 5 bases for J; bases not matched to a gene: 3. From germline, CDR1 is MNHNS and CDR2 SASEGT. The CDR3, as DNA: TGTGCCAGCAGTGAAGCTTGGACAGGGGGATATGGCTACACCTTC. It is translated as CASSEAWTGGYGYTF.

V usage is TRBV9 and J usage is TRBJ1-1, with D possibly being TRBD1 (6 bases). Looked up from germline, CDR1 is SGDLS and CDR2 is YYNGEE. V was shortened by 2 bases and J by 1 base, with 12 bases between the two germline ends. This CDR3 has 15 amino acids. The CDR3 spells CASSVTGWGNTEAFF. CDR3 nucleotides: TGTGCCAGCAGCGTGACAGGCTGGGGGAACACTGAAGCTTTCTTT.

This chain links TRBV6-1 with TRBJ1-1; D is ambiguous. CDR3 size: 15 residues. The V and J ends lost 0 bases and 0 bases respectively, with 8 bases between them. Per germline, CDR1 MNHNS and CDR2 SASEGT. CDR3 residues: CASSEAWTMNTEAFF. The CDR3 coding sequence is TGTGCCAGCAGTGAAGCGTGGACTATGAACACTGAAGCTTTCTTT.

This clone was recorded a few times. This sequence joins TRBV14 and TRBJ2-7, with TRBD1 as a possible D gene (5 bases). Deletions cut 4 bases from V and 3 bases from J, with 7 bases between. CDR3 length equals 12 residues. Germline lookup yields CDR1 SGHDN and CDR2 FVKESK. The CDR3 nucleotides read TGTGCCAGCAGCCTAGACAGCTACGAGCAGTACTTC. Amino acid sequence: CASSLDSYEQYF.

This sequence joins TRBV18 and TRBJ1-3, with D tentatively TRBD1 (6 bases). The CDR3 loop spans 14 amino acids. V gave up 2 bases and J gave up 7 bases, with 12 bases separating them. Germline values: CDR1 KGHSH, CDR2 LQKENI. The CDR3 is CASSPMRQANTIYF. CDR3 nucleotide sequence: TGTGCCAGCTCACCAATGAGACAGGCTAACACCATATATTTT.

The rearrangement uses TRBV4-1 and TRBJ2-3; 8 nucleotides match TRBD1. The length of the CDR3 is 15 residues. V trimming: 0 bases; J trimming: 3 bases; junction bases outside the gene matches: 2. The germline CDR1 and CDR2 sequences are MGHRA and YSYEKL. This chain's CDR3 is CASSQERTGTDTQYF. The CDR3 bases are TGCGCCAGCAGCCAAGAGCGGACAGGGACAGATACGCAGTATTTT.

The rearrangement links TRBV4-1 to TRBJ2-1; 12 bases fit TRBD2. The CDR3 contains 16 residues. Trimming cost V 1 base and J 4 bases; bases outside gene matches: 2. Germline V gene sequence: CDR1 MGHRA, CDR2 YSYEKL. The CDR3: CASSQAGTSGYNEQFF. CDR3 bases: TGCGCCAGCAGCCAAGCCGGGACTAGCGGGTACAATGAGCAGTTCTTC.

This clone was found a few times. The chain carries TRBV27 and TRBJ1-1; no clear D. The V and J ends lost 4 bases and 7 bases respectively, with 16 bases between them. This CDR3 contains 14 residues. CDR1 is MNHEY and CDR2 is SMNVEV in the germline V gene (reference sequence). The CDR3 region has the DNA TGTGCCAGCAGTTCCACAACGGTACAGCATGAAGCTTTCTTT. This translates into CASSSTTVQHEAFF.

The CDR3 protein is CASRPSRGLRSHEQYF. For the CDR3, the DNA is TGTGCCAGCAGACCCTCCAGGGGGCTCCGGTCCCACGAGCAGTACTTC. The V gene is TRBV27, the J gene TRBJ2-7; 8 nucleotides align to TRBD1. V dropped 6 bases and J dropped 5; count of bases not matched to a gene: 15. The CDR3 is 16 amino acids. Per germline, CDR1 MNHEY and CDR2 SMNVEV (reference sequence).

This clone was observed once. The chain carries TRBV6-1 and TRBJ2-1; 7 bases are shared with TRBD2. V lost 7 bases to trimming and J lost 4 bases; unmatched junction nucleotides: 7. The CDR3 runs 14 residues. Germline values: CDR1 MNHNS, CDR2 SASEGT. The DNA of the CDR3 is TGTGCCAGCACGCTAGCGGTTAGATACAATGAGCAGTTCTTC. This gives the protein CASTLAVRYNEQFF.

The rearrangement links TRBV4-1 to TRBJ1-3, with 8 bases aligning to TRBD1. Germline V gene data show CDR1 as MGHRA and CDR2 as YSYEKL. The V and J ends lost 4 bases and 8 bases, in that order; junction bases with no gene match: 22. The CDR3 spans 19 residues. The CDR3 nucleotides read TGCGCCAGCAGCCGAGAGGGACAGGAGAAGATGGGACCCCGAGACACCATATATTTT. As protein: CASSREGQEKMGPRDTIYF.

This clone showed up just a few times. The gene calls are TRBV5-1 and TRBJ2-7; possible D gene TRBD1, 5 bases. The ends were cut back, 1 base at V and 6 bases at J, with 20 bases in the middle. Germline V gives CDR1 SGHRS, CDR2 YFSETQ. This CDR3 has 16 amino acids. CDR3 residues: CASSLRQGGARAEQYF. Written as DNA, the CDR3 is TGCGCCAGCAGCTTGAGGCAGGGCGGTGCCAGGGCCGAGCAGTACTTC.

This chain joins TRBV6-5 and TRBJ2-3, with a possible D match to TRBD2 (7 bases). The CDR3 totals 14 residues. Trimming cost V 3 bases and J 8 bases, with 15 bases left between them. Germline loops: CDR1 MNHEY, CDR2 SVGAGI. Here the CDR3 reads CASSYGGAGVTQYF. Written as DNA, the CDR3 is TGTGCCAGCAGTTATGGGGGGGCAGGGGTTACGCAGTATTTT.

V is TRBV6-4 and J is TRBJ2-1; 9 bases map to TRBD2. Germline V gene data show CDR1 as MRHNA and CDR2 as SNTAGT. There are 15 residues in the CDR3. After removal of 5 bases from V and 3 bases from J, the junction contained 5 bases not matched to a gene. CDR3 nucleotide sequence: TGTGCCAGCAGTCGGGCTAGCGGGGACTACAATGAGCAGTTCTTC. Translated, it gives CASSRASGDYNEQFF.

This chain joins TRBV12-5 and TRBJ1-1; D is unresolved. Germline V gene data show CDR1 as LGHNT and CDR2 as FRNRAP. The CDR3 is made up of 13 amino acids. V lost 1 base to trimming and J lost 7 bases, with 10 bases between them. For the CDR3, the DNA is TGTGCTAGTGGTTTGGGGGCGGGTCGTGAAGCTTTCTTT. Amino acid sequence: CASGLGAGREAFF. The full variable domain, in which reference TRBV12-5 and TRBJ1-1 provide the parts outside the CDR3, is DARVTQTPRHKVTEMGQEVTMRCQPILGHNTVFWYRQTMMQGLELLAYFRNRAPLDDSGMPKDRFSAEMPDATLATLKIQPSEPRDSAVYFCASGLGAGREAFFGQGTRLTVV.

The genes are TRBV7-9 and TRBJ2-3, with D tentatively TRBD1 (6 bases). The CDR3 consists of 12 residues. CDR1 and CDR2 (germline): SEHNR, FQNEAQ (reference sequence). CDR3 sequence reads: CSWGPKFDTQYF. CDR3 bases: TGTTCCTGGGGGCCGAAGTTCGATACGCAGTATTTT.

The rearrangement joins TRBV5-4 to TRBJ2-7, with 9 bases fitting TRBD1. The length of the CDR3 is 14 residues. The germline gives CDR1 SGHNT, CDR2 YYREEE (reference sequence). Trimming at V came to 4 bases and at J to 3 bases, leaving 5 bases not matched to a gene. CDR3 coding DNA: TGTGCCAGCAGCCCTGGACAGGGGAGCTACGAGCAGTACTTC. It is translated as CASSPGQGSYEQYF.

J is TRBJ2-1 and V is TRBV7-2; TRBD2 aligns across 9 bases. Per the germline V gene, CDR1 is SGHTA and CDR2 is FQGNSA. V lost 4 bases to trimming and J lost 3 bases; unmatched junction nucleotides: 7. The CDR3 totals 16 residues. CDR3 nucleotide sequence: TGTGCCAGCAGCTCCAATAGCGGGGGTTACTACAATGAGCAGTTCTTC. Translating it yields CASSSNSGGYYNEQFF.

This clone has a handful of counts. The CDR3 DNA reads as TGTGCCAGCAGCACCCCGACAGGGCGCAGCTCTGGAAACACCATATATTTT. Translating gives CASSTPTGRSSGNTIYF. This chain uses TRBV13 with TRBJ1-3; 7 positions agree with TRBD1. The junction had 10 bases not matched to a gene; V was cut back by 5 bases and J by 0 bases. The CDR3 covers 17 residues. Germline CDR1 PRHDT, CDR2 FYEKMQ (reference sequence).

This sequence joins TRBV30 and TRBJ1-6; 8 bases match TRBD1. The CDR3 has 14 amino acids. V was clipped by 2 bases and J by 8 bases; unmatched bases: 5. The germline V gene encodes CDR1 GTSNPN and CDR2 SVGIG (reference sequence). CDR3 loop: CAWSPGQGDSPLHF. The CDR3 nucleotides read TGTGCCTGGAGTCCCGGACAGGGTGATTCACCCCTCCACTTT.

This chain links TRBV5-1 with TRBJ1-1, with 12 bases matching TRBD1. Germline V gene sequence: CDR1 SGHRS, CDR2 YFSETQ. With 3 bases clipped from V and 0 bases from J, the junction kept 6 bases outside the gene matches. This CDR3 spans 17 amino acids. CDR3 sequence (DNA): TGCGCCAGCAGCTCACGGGACAGGGGGCTTTTGAACACTGAAGCTTTCTTT. Amino acids: CASSSRDRGLLNTEAFF.

The chain has TRBV19 and TRBJ1-2; D is unresolved. This CDR3 region has 14 residues. The germline V gene has CDR1 LNHDA and CDR2 SQIVND (reference sequence). The V gene lost 4 bases and the J gene lost 3 bases, with 12 bases spanning the gap. The CDR3 sequence is CASSTLSGYYGYTF. The CDR3 coding sequence is TGTGCCAGTAGTACCCTGTCAGGCTACTATGGCTACACCTTC. The full variable domain, in which reference TRBV19 and TRBJ1-2 provide the parts outside the CDR3, is DGGITQSPKYLFRKEGQNVTLSCEQNLNHDAMYWYRQDPGQGLRLIYYSQIVNDFQKGDIAEGYSVSREKKESFPLTVTSAQKNPTAFYLCASSTLSGYYGYTFGSGTRLTVV.

The chain employs TRBV19 and TRBJ1-1; 8 nucleotides agree with TRBD1. Germline lookup yields CDR1 LNHDA and CDR2 SQIVND (reference sequence). This CDR3 spans 15 amino acids. After removal of 4 bases from V and 9 bases from J, the junction contained 13 bases not matched to a gene. CDR3 residues: CASSTGQGGNGKAFF. Here the CDR3 DNA reads TGTGCCAGTAGTACAGGACAGGGAGGTAATGGGAAAGCTTTCTTT.

This clone was seen only a few times. The chain is built from TRBV4-1 and TRBJ1-1; tentative D call: TRBD1 (5 bases). The germline V and J ends were trimmed by 0 bases and 9 bases, with 11 bases remaining between them. This CDR3 region has 13 residues. The germline CDR1 and CDR2 sequences are MGHRA and YSYEKL. Written as DNA, the CDR3 is TGCGCCAGCAGCCAAGAAAACAGGAGAAAAGCTTTCTTT. Protein sequence: CASSQENRRKAFF.

J is TRBJ1-1 and V is TRBV7-2; 7 nucleotides agree with TRBD1. With V trimmed by 5 bases and J by 5 bases, 11 bases remained unmatched. CDR3 length equals 15 residues. Germline loops: CDR1 SGHTA, CDR2 FQGNSA. CDR3 nucleotide sequence: TGTGCCAGCAGCGCACAGGGGTCCCGGGGGACTGAAGCTTTCTTT. It codes for CASSAQGSRGTEAFF.